These T cell receptor beta chains were read from a single sample in a study of cytomegalovirus exposure and HLA in healthy donors. Clones were sequenced by immunoSEQ multiplex PCR, and TCRdb holds only the in-frame ones, with some missing. The profile shows 250,000 or so clones, nearly 95% of them singletons. The sequencing sample was made of PBMCs. The receptors were sampled from a girl aged 2 to 9 in good health and CMV-seronegative. Both conserved end residues are part of each CDR3.

v_call cdr3_aa
TRBV2 CASSELVLAGGKADEQYF
TRBV28 CASSPGHSIYGYTF
TRBV7-9 CASSLAVWGGVDTQYF
TRBV28 CASRGLRGGYTF
TRBV9 CASSVGGLETQYF
TRBV18 CASSPKLADSLETQYF
TRBV7-2 CASSLVPGAWETQYF
TRBV19 CASRRGSTDTQYF
TRBV7-9 CASSLGLAGSPYEQYF
TRBV18 CASSPFDSGSEAFF
TRBV9 CASSLLGGGERETQYF
TRBV9 CASSVAGQGSSYGYTF
TRBV6-1 CASSEPRAGVLSNQPQHF
TRBV5-4 CASSLELHKKDGYTF
TRBV5-4 CASSLAKNNSPLHF
TRBV27 CASSLTGWEKLFF
TRBV28 CASSLGRNTGELFF
TRBV4-2 CASSQEPGSYNEQFF
TRBV18 CASSSEQGAGYEQYF
TRBV14 CASSLRPGTDTQYF
TRBV28 CASTPAGADKNIQYF
TRBV6-5 CASSRTSNTYEQYF
TRBV5-4 CASSEREWGTGISGNTIYF
TRBV6-1 CASSGTSGTQETQYF
TRBV6-5 CASTRGVYTEAFF
TRBV19 CASSIGGGYTF
TRBV28 CASSPGVSLGNTEAFF
TRBV7-9 CASSLGGLAAISSYNEQFF
TRBV5-4 CASSSLGTGYNEQFF
TRBV27 CASTTSGRAYEQYF
TRBV29-1 CSARDPGELFF
TRBV30 CAWSGGGGRVTDTQYF
TRBV30 CAWSARWTGERETQYF
TRBV11-3 CASSLEGVHEQFF
TRBV19 CASQYGNTEAFF
TRBV6-5 CASQRTGGGETQYF
TRBV7-7 CAPVLLTGINQPQHF
TRBV6-5 CASSERTGFTEAFF
TRBV7-9 CASSSAGYEQFF
TRBV7-2 CASSLGTGMGEKLFF
TRBV2 CASSESRNYEQYF